This T cell receptor (beta chain) is from a study of PD-L1 blockade in urothelial cancer. Background on the study: Analysis of blood occurred 3 weeks (second dose) and 6 weeks after treatment start.

This clone was seen a single time. Trimming pared 4 bases from V and 4 bases from J, leaving 10 bases between. Germline loops: CDR1 MDHEN, CDR2 SYDVKM. The CDR3 is made up of 14 amino acids. TCR analog templates of synthetic origin were spiked into each PCR. Repertoires were generated with immunoSEQ multiplex PCR, while TCRdb's copy carries only in-frame clones and drops some. Seen here are about 43,000 clones, 80% observed once, and the top ten hold around 15%. As for time point: pretreatment peripheral blood. Every patient provided from 1 to 8 samples, collected pretreatment and on-treatment. The sequenced sample was PBMCs, obtained around atezolizumab (anti-PD-L1) treatment. This clonotype originated in a man aged 55-75 years with urothelial cancer. The chain couples TRBV28 to TRBJ2-2; D is unresolved. In DNA form, the CDR3 reads TGTGCCAGCAGTTCCCCCCCCGGCACCGGGGAGCTGTTTTTT. It specifies CASSSPPGTGELFF.